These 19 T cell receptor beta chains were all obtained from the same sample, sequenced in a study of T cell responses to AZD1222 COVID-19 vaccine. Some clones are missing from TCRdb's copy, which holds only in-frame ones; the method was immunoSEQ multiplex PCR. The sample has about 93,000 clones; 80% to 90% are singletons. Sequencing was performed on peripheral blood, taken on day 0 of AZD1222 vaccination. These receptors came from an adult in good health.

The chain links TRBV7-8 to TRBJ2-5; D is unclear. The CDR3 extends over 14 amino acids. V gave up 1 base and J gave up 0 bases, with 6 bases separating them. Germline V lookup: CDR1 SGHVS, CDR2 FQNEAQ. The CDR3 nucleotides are TGTGCCAGCAGCTTAGTACCTCACCAAGAGACCCAGTACTTC. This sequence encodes CASSLVPHQETQYF.

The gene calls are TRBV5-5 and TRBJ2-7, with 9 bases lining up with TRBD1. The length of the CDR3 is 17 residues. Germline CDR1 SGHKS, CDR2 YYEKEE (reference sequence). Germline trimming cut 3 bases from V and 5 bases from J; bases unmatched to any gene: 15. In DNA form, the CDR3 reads TGTGCCAGCAGCTCCACGGGCTGGACAGGGGAGTCCCACGAGCAGTACTTC. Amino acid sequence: CASSSTGWTGESHEQYF.

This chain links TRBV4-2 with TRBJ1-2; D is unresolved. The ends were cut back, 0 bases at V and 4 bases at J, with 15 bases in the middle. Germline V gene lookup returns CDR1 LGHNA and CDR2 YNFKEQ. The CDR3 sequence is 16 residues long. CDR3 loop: CASSQDDGRNGYGYTF. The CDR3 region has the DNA TGTGCCAGCAGCCAAGATGACGGCAGGAACGGCTATGGCTACACCTTC.

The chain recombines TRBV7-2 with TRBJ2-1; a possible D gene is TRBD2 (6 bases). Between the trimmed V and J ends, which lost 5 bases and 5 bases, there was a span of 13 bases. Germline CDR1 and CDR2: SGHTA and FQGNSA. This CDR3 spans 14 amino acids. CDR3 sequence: CASSVGQRDNEQFF. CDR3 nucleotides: TGTGCCAGCAGCGTAGGGCAGCGGGACAATGAGCAGTTCTTC.

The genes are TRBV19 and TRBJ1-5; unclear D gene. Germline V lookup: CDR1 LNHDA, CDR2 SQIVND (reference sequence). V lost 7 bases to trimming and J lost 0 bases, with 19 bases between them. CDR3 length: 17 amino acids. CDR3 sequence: CASTKPVGPYSNQPQHF. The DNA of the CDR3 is TGTGCCAGTACTAAACCAGTAGGCCCCTATAGCAATCAGCCCCAGCATTTT.

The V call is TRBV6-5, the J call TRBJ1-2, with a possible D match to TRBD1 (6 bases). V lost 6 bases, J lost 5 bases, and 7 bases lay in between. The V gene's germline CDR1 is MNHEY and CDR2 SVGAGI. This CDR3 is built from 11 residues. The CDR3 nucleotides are TGTGCCAGCAGCCAGGGGTATGGCTACACCTTC. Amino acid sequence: CASSQGYGYTF.

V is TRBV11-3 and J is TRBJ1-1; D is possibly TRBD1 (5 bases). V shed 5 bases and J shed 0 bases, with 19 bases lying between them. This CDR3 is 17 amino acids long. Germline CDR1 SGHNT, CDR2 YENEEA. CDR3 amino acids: CASSGRGDSSMNTEAFF. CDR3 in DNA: TGTGCCAGCAGCGGAAGGGGTGATAGTAGTATGAACACTGAAGCTTTCTTT.

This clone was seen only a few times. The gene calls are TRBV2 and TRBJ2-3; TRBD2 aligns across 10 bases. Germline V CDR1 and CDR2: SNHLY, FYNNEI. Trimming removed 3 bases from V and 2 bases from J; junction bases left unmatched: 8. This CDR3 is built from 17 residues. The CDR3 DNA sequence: TGTGCCAGCAGTGATGGGCTAGCGGGGGTAAACACAGATACGCAGTATTTT. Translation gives CASSDGLAGVNTDTQYF.

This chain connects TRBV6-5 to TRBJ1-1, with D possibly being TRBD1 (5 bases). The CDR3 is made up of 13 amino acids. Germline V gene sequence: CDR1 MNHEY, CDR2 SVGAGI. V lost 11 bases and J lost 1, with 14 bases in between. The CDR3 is CACRGVGNTEAFF. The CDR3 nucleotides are TGTGCCTGTCGGGGGGTAGGGAACACTGAAGCTTTCTTT.

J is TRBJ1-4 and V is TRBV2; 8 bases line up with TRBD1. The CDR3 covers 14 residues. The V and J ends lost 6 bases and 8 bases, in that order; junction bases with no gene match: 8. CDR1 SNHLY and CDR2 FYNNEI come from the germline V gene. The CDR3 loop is CASRRTGIGEKLFF. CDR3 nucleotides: TGTGCCAGCAGACGGACAGGGATAGGAGAAAAACTGTTTTTT. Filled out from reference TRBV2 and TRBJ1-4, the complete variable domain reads EPEVTQTPSHQVTQMGQEVILRCVPISNHLYFYWYRQILGQKVEFLVSFYNNEISEKSEIFDDQFSVERPDGSNFTLKIRSTKLEDSAMYFCASRRTGIGEKLFFGSGTQLSVL.

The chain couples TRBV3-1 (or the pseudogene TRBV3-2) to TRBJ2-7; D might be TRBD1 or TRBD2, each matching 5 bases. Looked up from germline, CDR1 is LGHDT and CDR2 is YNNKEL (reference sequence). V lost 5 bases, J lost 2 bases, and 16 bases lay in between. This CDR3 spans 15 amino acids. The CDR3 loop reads CASSARDHLAYEQYF. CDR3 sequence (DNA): TGTGCCAGCAGCGCTAGGGACCACCTAGCCTACGAGCAGTACTTC.

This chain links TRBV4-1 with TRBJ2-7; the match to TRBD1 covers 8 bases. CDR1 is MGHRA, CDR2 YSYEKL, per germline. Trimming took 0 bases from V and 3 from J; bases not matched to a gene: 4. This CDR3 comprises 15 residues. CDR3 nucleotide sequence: TGCGCCAGCAGCCAAGAACGACAGGGGAGCTACGAGCAGTACTTC. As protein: CASSQERQGSYEQYF.

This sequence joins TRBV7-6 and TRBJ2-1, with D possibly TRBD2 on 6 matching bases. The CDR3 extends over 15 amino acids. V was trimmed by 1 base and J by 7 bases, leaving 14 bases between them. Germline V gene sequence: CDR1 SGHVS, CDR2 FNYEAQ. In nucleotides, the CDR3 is TGTGCCAGCAGCTTAGTCGGGGGAGCCCTAAATGAGCAGTTCTTC. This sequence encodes CASSLVGGALNEQFF.

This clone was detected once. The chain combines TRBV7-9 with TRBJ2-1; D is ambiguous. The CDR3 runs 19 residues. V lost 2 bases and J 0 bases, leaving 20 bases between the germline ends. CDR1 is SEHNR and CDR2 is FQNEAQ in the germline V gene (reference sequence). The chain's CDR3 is CASSLTGSQPSSSYNEQFF. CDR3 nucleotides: TGTGCCAGCAGCTTAACCGGGTCACAGCCTTCGAGCTCCTACAATGAGCAGTTCTTC.

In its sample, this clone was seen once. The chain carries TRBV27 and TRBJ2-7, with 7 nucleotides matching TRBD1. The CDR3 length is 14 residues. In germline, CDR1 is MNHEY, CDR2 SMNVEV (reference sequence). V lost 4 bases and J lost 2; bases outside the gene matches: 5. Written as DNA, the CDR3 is TGTGCCAGCAGTTGGACAGGAGTGACCTACGAGCAGTACTTC. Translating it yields CASSWTGVTYEQYF.

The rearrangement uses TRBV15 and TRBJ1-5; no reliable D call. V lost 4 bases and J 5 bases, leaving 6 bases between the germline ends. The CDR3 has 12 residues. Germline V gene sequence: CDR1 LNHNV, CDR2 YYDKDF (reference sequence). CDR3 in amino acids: CATSTHDQPQHF. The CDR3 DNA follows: TGTGCCACCAGCACGCATGATCAGCCCCAGCATTTT. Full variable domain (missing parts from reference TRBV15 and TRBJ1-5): DAMVIQNPRYQVTQFGKPVTLSCSQTLNHNVMYWYQQKSSQAPKLLFHYYDKDFNNEADTPDNFQSRRPNTSFCFLDIRSPGLGDTAMYLCATSTHDQPQHFGDGTRLSIL.

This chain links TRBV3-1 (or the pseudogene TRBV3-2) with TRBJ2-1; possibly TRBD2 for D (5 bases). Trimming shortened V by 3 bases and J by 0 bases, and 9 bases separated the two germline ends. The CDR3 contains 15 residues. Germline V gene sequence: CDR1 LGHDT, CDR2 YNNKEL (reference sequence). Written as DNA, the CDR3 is TGTGCCAGCAGCCAGCTAGCTAGCTCCTACAATGAGCAGTTCTTC. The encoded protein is CASSQLASSYNEQFF.

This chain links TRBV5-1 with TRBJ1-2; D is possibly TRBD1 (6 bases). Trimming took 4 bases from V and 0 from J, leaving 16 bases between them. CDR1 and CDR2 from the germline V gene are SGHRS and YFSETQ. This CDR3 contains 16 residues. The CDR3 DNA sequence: TGCGCCAGCAGCCTGGGGGGCAGCCTAACTAACTATGGCTACACCTTC. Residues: CASSLGGSLTNYGYTF.

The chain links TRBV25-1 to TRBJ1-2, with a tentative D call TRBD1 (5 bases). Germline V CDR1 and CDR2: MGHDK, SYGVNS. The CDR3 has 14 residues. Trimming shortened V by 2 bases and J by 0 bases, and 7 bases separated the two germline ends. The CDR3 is CASSEQDTNYGYTF. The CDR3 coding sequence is TGTGCCAGCAGTGAACAGGACACTAACTATGGCTACACCTTC.